A single sample gave rise to the 6 T cell receptor beta chains below, sequenced in a study of control samples from healthy donors and cancer patients. Clones were sequenced by immunoSEQ multiplex PCR, and TCRdb holds only the in-frame ones, with some missing. The sample lists over 100,000 clones; roughly 90% were seen once. Sequencing used blood. The receptors derive from a woman between 45 and 65 years old in good health.

The chain employs TRBV6-2 or TRBV6-3 and TRBJ2-7, with D hard to call. This CDR3 has 12 residues. The germline V gene encodes CDR1 MNHEY and CDR2 SVGEGT. Trimming stripped 5 bases from V and 6 bases from J, with 11 bases between. CDR3: CASSLYLGEQYV. In nucleotides, the CDR3 is TGTGCCAGCAGTCTGTACTTGGGCGAGCAGTACGTC.

V is TRBV7-2 and J is TRBJ2-7, with 8 bases aligning to TRBD2. The ends lost 11 bases at V and 4 bases at J; junction bases unmatched: 10. This CDR3 region has 13 residues. The germline gives CDR1 SGHTA, CDR2 FQGNSA. CDR3: CAWGPGGTYEQYF. The DNA for the CDR3 is TGTGCCTGGGGACCGGGGGGGACTTACGAGCAGTACTTC.

A single count supports this clone. The V and J genes are TRBV11-2 and TRBJ2-3; TRBD1 matches at 8 bases. Germline trimming cut 6 bases from V and 6 bases from J; bases unmatched to any gene: 20. The CDR3 extends over 18 amino acids. Germline loops: CDR1 SGHAT, CDR2 FQNNGV. This CDR3 reads CASSPPVPDRVSSDTQYF. The CDR3 DNA reads as TGTGCCAGCAGTCCCCCGGTCCCGGACAGGGTTTCTTCCGATACGCAGTATTTT.

The chain employs TRBV7-2 and TRBJ1-3; D not resolved. The CDR3 is made up of 15 amino acids. CDR1 SGHTA and CDR2 FQGNSA come from the germline V gene. The V end lost 1 base, the J end lost 0 bases, and 7 bases lay between the germline ends. In DNA form, the CDR3 reads TGTGCCAGCAGCTTAGACCCAATCTCTGGAAACACCATATATTTT. Encoded protein: CASSLDPISGNTIYF.

CDR3 sequence reads: CASSWGGALGGYTF. Written as DNA, the CDR3 is TGTGCCAGCAGCTGGGGCGGGGCCTTGGGCGGCTACACCTTC. The J gene is TRBJ1-2, the V gene TRBV7-3; TRBD1 is a possible D gene (5 bases). The CDR3 extends over 14 amino acids. In germline, CDR1 is SGHTA, CDR2 FQGTGA. The germline V and J ends were trimmed by 4 bases and 8 bases, with 17 bases remaining between them. Using reference TRBV7-3 and TRBJ1-2 for the parts outside the CDR3, the full variable domain is GAGVSQTPSNKVTEKGKYVELRCDPISGHTALYWYRQSLGQGPEFLIYFQGTGAADDSGLPNDRFFAVRPEGSVSTLKIQRTERGDSAVYLCASSWGGALGGYTFGSGTRLTVV.

CDR3: CSAYSSPEAFF. The DNA of the CDR3 is TGCAGTGCTTACAGTAGCCCTGAAGCTTTCTTT. V and J are TRBV20-1 and TRBJ1-1; D remains ambiguous. The germline V gene encodes CDR1 DFQATT and CDR2 SNEGSKA (reference sequence). The CDR3 is 11 residues long. V shed 5 bases and J shed 6 bases, with 10 bases lying between them.